This T cell receptor beta chain originates from a study of blood T cell repertoires in COVID-19. Across the whole study: Samples representing acute and convalescent COVID-19 were sourced from the United States, Italy and Spain. Sources were T cells, B-cell-depleted T cells, or PBMCs; the material itself was cDNA or gDNA.

CDR1 and CDR2 (germline): SGHDT, YYEEEE. Trimming left V 4 bases short and J 4 bases short, with 23 bases between. The CDR3 covers 17 residues. This clone was observed a single time. Sequencing used immunoSEQ multiplex PCR; TCRdb keeps in-frame clones, though not all of them. The sample has approximately 57,000 clones; more than 75% are singletons. Sequencing input: peripheral blood. The clonotype comes from a man aged 35 to 55 with active COVID-19. This rearrangement joins TRBV5-6 to TRBJ1-2; the D is unclear. The CDR3 DNA is TGTGCCAGCAGCCGGATCCCAAATACTAGAGCATCCTATGGCTACACCTTC. It yields the protein CASSRIPNTRASYGYTF.